This record covers a single T cell receptor (beta chain). Its antigen is as yet unknown. This sample is part of a study of cytomegalovirus exposure and HLA in healthy donors. On the study more broadly: Early released data had around 79 million unique TCRs, all coming from HLA-typed donors.

Study findings and constraints: Later analysis revealed greater clonal expansion in HLA-associated TCR beta chains than in equally common others. The authors later found most CMV-associated TCR beta chains appeared HLA-restricted.

With 60 Vbeta and 13 Jbeta primers, the PCR was carried out. This table comes from immunoSEQ multiplex PCR, and its TCRdb copy is limited to in-frame clones, with some not included. The sample includes 200,000 to 250,000 clones, around four fifths of them seen just once. CDR3 length equals 14 residues. CDR1 is SGHDT, CDR2 YYEEEE, per germline. V shed 5 bases, J shed 4 bases, and the junction held 3 bases outside the gene matches. The receptor comes from a boy younger than 10 in good health and CMV-seronegative. Material: PBMCs. The V gene is TRBV5-6, the J gene TRBJ2-2, with 9 bases aligning to TRBD1. The CDR3 DNA reads TGTGCCAGCAGGACGACAGGGGGCACCGGGGAGCTGTTTTTT. Translated, it gives CASRTTGGTGELFF.